Below, 21 T cell receptor beta chains from the same sample are listed, as sequenced in a study of CXCR3-negative and CXCR3-positive naive CD8 T cells. The authors made the TRB cDNA libraries by 5' RACE using UMI labels. TCRdb reprocessed the 5' RACE reads and keeps a single row for each CDR3 protein, giving no DNA. The repertoire table contains some 140,000 distinct CDR3 sequences. Their target antigens are unknown. Study-wide results and limits: Against CXCR3-negative naive cells, CXCR3-positive naive cells showed more hydrophobic TRB CDR3s.

The material sequenced was naive CXCR3+ CD8+ T cells from blood. The subset is: CD45RO-CCR7+CD27+CD95- naive CD8+ T cells expressing CXCR3 (TNR3+). The receptors were gathered from a human donor in good health. Some clones in this sample may be carry-over from other donors' samples.

The CDR3 here is CATTPVWQGAYEQYF. The genes are TRBV27 and TRBJ2-7; the TRBD1 assignment by TCRdb is unverifiable without DNA. The CDR3 runs 15 residues. CDR1 MNHEY and CDR2 SMNVEV come from the germline V gene (reference sequence).

The rearrangement joins TRBV10-2 to TRBJ1-1. Germline assignment: CDR1 WSHSY and CDR2 SAAADI. The CDR3 has 13 residues. This CDR3 is CASSELSYTEAFF.

The chain has TRBV7-6 and TRBJ2-2; TCRdb's D call, TRBD2, is unchecked because there is no DNA. The length of the CDR3 is 17 residues. CDR1 and CDR2 (germline): SGHVS, FNYEAQ. CDR3 in amino acids: CASSSEADPSGTGELFF.

The chain's CDR3 is CASSFGLAKETQYF. The chain is built from TRBV7-8 and TRBJ2-5. Germline CDR1 reads SGHVS; CDR2 reads FQNEAQ. CDR3 length: 14 residues.

V and J are TRBV1 and TRBJ2-7; TCRdb's D call, TRBD2, is unchecked because there is no DNA. TRBV1 is labeled a pseudogene. The CDR3 runs to 15 residues. CDR3 region: CTSSRGLPPSYEQYF.

This chain joins TRBV28 and TRBJ2-2; TCRdb's D call, TRBD1, is unchecked because there is no DNA. Germline assignment: CDR1 MDHEN and CDR2 SYDVKM. This CDR3 is built from 15 residues. The CDR3 protein is CASSLYGGDTGELFF.

The chain combines TRBV28 with TRBJ2-6; TCRdb gives TRBD1 as the D gene, but with no DNA this cannot be confirmed. Per germline, CDR1 MDHEN and CDR2 SYDVKM. This CDR3 region has 17 residues. This CDR3 reads CASSNRGPHSGANVLTF.

The chain is built from TRBV4-1 and TRBJ2-1; TCRdb indicates TRBD2, and absent DNA this call remains unverified. This CDR3 has 15 residues. Germline CDR1 and CDR2: MGHRA and YSYEKL. This CDR3 reads CASSQVGEAGNEQFF.

CDR3 loop: CASRTISAVNTEAFF. The V and J genes are TRBV7-9 and TRBJ1-1. This CDR3 has 15 residues. Germline-derived CDR1 and CDR2 are SEHNR and FQNEAQ (reference sequence).

The CDR3: CASSLAWSSYNEQFF. The rearrangement joins TRBV7-7 to TRBJ2-1. Germline values: CDR1 SSHAT, CDR2 FNYEAQ (reference sequence). The CDR3 is 15 amino acids.

This chain joins TRBV29-1 and TRBJ1-2; the TRBD1 assignment by TCRdb is unverifiable without DNA. The germline gives CDR1 SQVTM, CDR2 ANQGSEA. The CDR3 has 13 amino acids. CDR3 residues: CSALRQGALGYTF.

The genes are TRBV25-1 and TRBJ2-1. The CDR3 consists of 16 residues. Germline CDR1 is MGHDK and CDR2 is SYGVNS. The CDR3 sequence is CASSELTGTLYNEQFF.

The V call is TRBV29-1, the J call TRBJ2-7; as DNA is missing, the TRBD1 call by TCRdb cannot be tested. The CDR3 contains 13 residues. The germline V gene encodes CDR1 SQVTM and CDR2 ANQGSEA. CDR3 sequence reads: CSARDPRGYEQYF.

V usage is TRBV28 and J usage is TRBJ2-5. Looked up from germline, CDR1 is MDHEN and CDR2 is SYDVKM. This CDR3 has 15 amino acids. Here the CDR3 reads CASRLRQSQQETQYF.

The chain joins TRBV12-3 or TRBV12-4 to TRBJ2-7. The length of the CDR3 is 11 residues. The CDR3 protein is CASNQMGEQYF.

This chain connects TRBV29-1 to TRBJ2-7; TCRdb returns TRBD2, unconfirmable since there is no DNA. Per the germline V gene, CDR1 is SQVTM and CDR2 is ANQGSEA. CDR3 length: 14 residues. The CDR3: CSVEASGNSYEQYF.

The V call is TRBV25-1, the J call TRBJ2-7; TCRdb selects TRBD1, and the lack of DNA leaves this call unchecked. The CDR3 length is 16 residues. Germline CDR1 and CDR2: MGHDK and SYGVNS. The CDR3 reads CASSHLGVSGGYEQYF.

The V call is TRBV7-6, the J call TRBJ2-3; TCRdb picks TRBD2, but there is no DNA to check that call. This CDR3 spans 15 amino acids. Per the germline V gene, CDR1 is SGHVS and CDR2 is FNYEAQ. The CDR3 sequence: CASRRSPTPTDTQYF.

CDR3 residues: CASSLVQVQETQYF. The V call is TRBV5-1, the J call TRBJ2-5. The CDR3 is 14 residues long. Per germline, CDR1 SGHRS and CDR2 YFSETQ.

V is TRBV12-3 or TRBV12-4 and J is TRBJ2-5; the TRBD1 assignment by TCRdb is unverifiable without DNA. The CDR3 is 14 amino acids. CDR3 residues: CASSSHRDGETQYF.

The V and J genes are TRBV7-8 and TRBJ1-1. CDR1 SGHVS and CDR2 FQNEAQ come from the germline V gene. CDR3 size: 15 residues. This CDR3 is CASSLMVKLNTEAFF.